The clone carrying this T cell receptor beta chain was detected a few times. These data are taken from a study of CD8 T cells in Susac syndrome. TEMRA cells were enriched by FACS, and CD4+ and CD8+ T cells were negatively isolated. Germline assignment: CDR1 SQVTM and CDR2 ANQGSEA. There are 14 residues in the CDR3. Trimming took 6 bases from V and 2 from J; bases not matched to a gene: 6. Random hexamers were used to reverse transcribe the RNA input (about 0.45 to 1 ug). With immunoSEQ multiplex PCR, TCR beta CDR3 was amplified across 54 Vbeta and 13 Jbeta. Each CDR3 protein is one row after TCRdb ran MiXCR on the immunoSEQ multiplex PCR reads. The sample holds around 300,000 distinct CDR3 sequences, 70% to 90% seen once.

This chain joins TRBV29-1 and TRBJ1-4; 7 bases are a match to TRBD1. This TCR was sampled from a human donor with multiple sclerosis. Input material: CD8+ T cells from PBMCs. CDR3 DNA sequence: TGCAGCGTCCAACTACAGGGGACTAATGAAAAACTGTTTTTT. It encodes CSVQLQGTNEKLFF.